These T cell receptor beta chains were read from a single sample in a study. TCRdb processed the RT-PCR reads anew with MiXCR; each CDR3 protein has one entry. The sample has about 680,000 distinct CDR3 sequences; around 14% are singletons. The sample comprised memory CD4+ T cells from blood. The receptors derive from a female donor in good health, serving as a healthy control. Both conserved end residues are part of each CDR3. Each record gives: V gene, clone size, D gene, J gene, CDR3 protein, CDR3 DNA. The D gene is left open where the match is weak. Clone size appears in some rows only: once, few, many, or a class for an expanded clone.

v_call: TRBV7-3; clone_size: NA; d_call: NA; j_call: TRBJ1-2; cdr3_aa: CASSIQPSSGGYTF; cdr3_nt: TGTGCCAGCAGCATACAGCCAAGTAGCGGTGGCTACACCTTC
v_call: TRBV2; clone_size: few; d_call: TRBD1; j_call: TRBJ2-6; cdr3_aa: CASRPGTGYSGANVLTF; cdr3_nt: TGTGCCAGCAGGCCCGGGACAGGGTACTCTGGGGCCAACGTCCTGACTTTC
v_call: TRBV7-7; clone_size: few; d_call: TRBD2; j_call: TRBJ2-1; cdr3_aa: CASSPTSDSYNEQFF; cdr3_nt: TGTGCTAGCAGCCCAACTAGCGACTCCTACAATGAGCAGTTCTTC
v_call: TRBV29-1; clone_size: once; d_call: NA; j_call: TRBJ2-7; cdr3_aa: CSGEQLWIYKQYF; cdr3_nt: TGCAGCGGGGAACAACTGTGGATCTACAAGCAGTACTTC
v_call: TRBV6-2/TRBV6-3; clone_size: NA; d_call: NA; j_call: TRBJ1-5; cdr3_aa: CASTEPGGPQHF; cdr3_nt: TGTGCCAGCACTGAACCCGGGGGGCCCCAGCATTTT
v_call: TRBV7-8; clone_size: few; d_call: NA; j_call: TRBJ1-6; cdr3_aa: CASSLGIGRSPLHF; cdr3_nt: TGTGCCAGCAGCTTAGGAATAGGACGTTCACCCCTCCACTTT
v_call: TRBV11-2; clone_size: NA; d_call: TRBD2; j_call: TRBJ2-3; cdr3_aa: CASSSTPLAGRDTQYF; cdr3_nt: TGTGCCAGCAGCTCCACACCACTAGCGGGGAGAGATACGCAGTATTTT
v_call: TRBV3-1; clone_size: NA; d_call: TRBD1; j_call: TRBJ1-1; cdr3_aa: CASSQTDRGTEAFF; cdr3_nt: TGTGCCAGCAGCCAGACGGACAGGGGCACTGAAGCTTTCTTT
v_call: TRBV20-1; clone_size: few; d_call: TRBD1; j_call: TRBJ1-2; cdr3_aa: CSARDRVDRVRGGYTF; cdr3_nt: TGCAGTGCTAGAGATCGGGTCGACAGGGTAAGAGGTGGCTACACCTTC
v_call: TRBV6-1; clone_size: NA; d_call: TRBD1; j_call: TRBJ1-5; cdr3_aa: CASSKYPGQGSNQPQHF; cdr3_nt: TGTGCCAGCAGTAAGTACCCGGGACAGGGGAGCAATCAGCCCCAGCATTTT
v_call: TRBV18; clone_size: few; d_call: NA; j_call: TRBJ1-1; cdr3_aa: CASSPPGSLGEAFF; cdr3_nt: TGTGCCAGCTCACCACCTGGATCGTTAGGTGAAGCTTTCTTT
v_call: TRBV11-2; clone_size: many; d_call: NA; j_call: TRBJ2-5; cdr3_aa: CASSLRTRGSQETQYF; cdr3_nt: TGTGCCAGCAGCTTAAGGACACGGGGGAGCCAAGAGACCCAGTACTTC
v_call: TRBV10-3; clone_size: many; d_call: TRBD1; j_call: TRBJ1-1; cdr3_aa: CAISVQGANTEAFF; cdr3_nt: TGTGCCATCAGTGTACAGGGGGCGAACACTGAAGCTTTCTTT
v_call: TRBV3-1; clone_size: NA; d_call: TRBD1; j_call: TRBJ2-1; cdr3_aa: CASEPRDRSYNEQFF; cdr3_nt: TGTGCCAGTGAGCCCCGGGACAGAAGTTACAATGAGCAGTTCTTC
v_call: TRBV11-2; clone_size: NA; d_call: TRBD1; j_call: TRBJ2-7; cdr3_aa: CASSHGQGQQYF; cdr3_nt: TGTGCCAGCAGCCACGGACAGGGCCAGCAGTACTTC
v_call: TRBV20-1; clone_size: few; d_call: NA; j_call: TRBJ2-1; cdr3_aa: CSASGRGRFNYNEQFF; cdr3_nt: TGCAGTGCATCGGGACGCGGACGATTTAACTACAATGAGCAGTTCTTC
v_call: TRBV11-1; clone_size: few; d_call: NA; j_call: TRBJ2-1; cdr3_aa: CASSPLRGSGSYNEQFF; cdr3_nt: TGTGCCAGCAGCCCCCTAAGAGGCTCGGGCTCCTACAATGAGCAGTTCTTC
v_call: TRBV20-1; clone_size: few; d_call: TRBD1; j_call: TRBJ1-6; cdr3_aa: CSARSTGGRSPLHF; cdr3_nt: TGCAGTGCTCGATCGACAGGGGGCAGGTCACCCCTCCACTTT
v_call: TRBV6-4; clone_size: many; d_call: NA; j_call: TRBJ2-3; cdr3_aa: CASSGIWGDTQYF; cdr3_nt: TGTGCCAGCAGTGGTATATGGGGCGATACGCAGTATTTT
v_call: TRBV20-1; clone_size: many; d_call: NA; j_call: TRBJ2-1; cdr3_aa: CSAREAISYNEQFF; cdr3_nt: TGCAGTGCTAGAGAAGCTATCTCCTACAATGAGCAGTTCTTC
v_call: TRBV18; clone_size: NA; d_call: NA; j_call: TRBJ2-5; cdr3_aa: CASSPSLGTTQETQYF; cdr3_nt: TGTGCCAGCTCACCTTCATTGGGGACAACCCAAGAGACCCAGTACTTC
v_call: TRBV4-3; clone_size: many; d_call: TRBD2; j_call: TRBJ2-1; cdr3_aa: CASSGLASYNEQFF; cdr3_nt: TGCGCCAGCAGCGGACTAGCCTCCTACAATGAGCAGTTCTTC
v_call: TRBV4-2; clone_size: many; d_call: TRBD1; j_call: TRBJ2-2; cdr3_aa: CASSQDLQGISGELFF; cdr3_nt: TGTGCCAGCAGCCAAGATCTACAGGGGATTTCCGGGGAGCTGTTTTTT
v_call: TRBV5-5; clone_size: NA; d_call: NA; j_call: TRBJ1-2; cdr3_aa: CASSLAGKGSLGYTF; cdr3_nt: TGTGCCAGCAGCTTGGCCGGGAAGGGGAGTCTTGGCTACACCTTC
v_call: TRBV7-2; clone_size: few; d_call: NA; j_call: TRBJ1-3; cdr3_aa: CASSLGPSKGNTIYF; cdr3_nt: TGTGCCAGCAGCTTAGGACCCAGCAAGGGAAACACCATATATTTT
v_call: TRBV3-1; clone_size: NA; d_call: NA; j_call: TRBJ1-5; cdr3_aa: CASSQMGDQPQHF; cdr3_nt: TGTGCCAGCAGCCAGATGGGGGATCAGCCCCAGCATTTT
v_call: TRBV12-3/TRBV12-4; clone_size: many; d_call: TRBD1; j_call: TRBJ2-7; cdr3_aa: CASSLGGQFYEQYF; cdr3_nt: TGTGCCAGCAGTTTAGGGGGACAGTTCTACGAGCAGTACTTC
v_call: TRBV20-1; clone_size: NA; d_call: TRBD1; j_call: TRBJ1-2; cdr3_aa: CSAPEYDRAGYTF; cdr3_nt: TGCAGTGCTCCGGAGTATGACAGGGCGGGCTACACCTTC
v_call: TRBV20-1; clone_size: many; d_call: TRBD2; j_call: TRBJ2-1; cdr3_aa: CSANPPGLPLYNEQFF; cdr3_nt: TGCAGTGCTAATCCTCCGGGACTACCCCTCTACAATGAGCAGTTCTTC
v_call: TRBV27; clone_size: once; d_call: TRBD1; j_call: TRBJ2-5; cdr3_aa: CASSFETGGLETQYF; cdr3_nt: TGTGCCAGCAGTTTCGAGACAGGGGGTCTAGAGACCCAGTACTTC
v_call: TRBV20-1; clone_size: few; d_call: NA; j_call: TRBJ1-1; cdr3_aa: CSARDMMDSLGTEAFF; cdr3_nt: TGCAGTGCTAGAGATATGATGGACAGTTTGGGCACTGAAGCTTTCTTT
v_call: TRBV7-3; clone_size: many; d_call: TRBD2; j_call: TRBJ2-3; cdr3_aa: CASSPGGSTDTQYF; cdr3_nt: TGTGCCAGCAGCCCCGGGGGGTCCACCGATACGCAGTATTTT
v_call: TRBV20-1; clone_size: NA; d_call: NA; j_call: TRBJ1-2; cdr3_aa: CSAAGWGLNYGYTF; cdr3_nt: TGCAGTGCGGCAGGGTGGGGGCTCAACTATGGCTACACCTTC
v_call: TRBV29-1; clone_size: many; d_call: NA; j_call: TRBJ1-2; cdr3_aa: CSVEDFGPGGYTF; cdr3_nt: TGCAGCGTTGAAGATTTTGGGCCGGGGGGCTACACCTTC
v_call: TRBV4-3; clone_size: few; d_call: NA; j_call: TRBJ2-6; cdr3_aa: CASSQVHIRSGANVLTF; cdr3_nt: TGCGCCAGCAGCCAAGTACATATCCGCTCTGGGGCCAACGTCCTGACTTTC
v_call: TRBV6-2/TRBV6-3; clone_size: few; d_call: TRBD2; j_call: TRBJ2-3; cdr3_aa: CASSPPPLAGGTDTQYF; cdr3_nt: TGTGCCAGCAGCCCGCCTCCCCTAGCGGGAGGGACAGATACGCAGTATTTT
v_call: TRBV27; clone_size: NA; d_call: NA; j_call: TRBJ1-1; cdr3_aa: CASSLGGLVTEAFF; cdr3_nt: TGTGCCAGCAGCCTTGGGGGACTGGTCACTGAAGCTTTCTTT
v_call: TRBV27; clone_size: NA; d_call: NA; j_call: TRBJ1-4; cdr3_aa: CASSSSRGNEKLFF; cdr3_nt: TGTGCCAGCAGTTCCTCTAGAGGGAATGAAAAACTGTTTTTT
v_call: TRBV5-8; clone_size: NA; d_call: TRBD1; j_call: TRBJ1-1; cdr3_aa: CASTHGAGGAAFF; cdr3_nt: TGTGCCAGCACCCATGGGGCAGGGGGCGCAGCTTTCTTT
v_call: TRBV5-6; clone_size: NA; d_call: TRBD1; j_call: TRBJ2-5; cdr3_aa: CASSLWDRKETQYF; cdr3_nt: TGTGCCAGCAGCTTGTGGGACAGAAAAGAGACCCAGTACTTC
v_call: TRBV28; clone_size: NA; d_call: TRBD1; j_call: TRBJ1-2; cdr3_aa: CASSPQTGNGYTF; cdr3_nt: TGTGCCAGCAGTCCTCAGACAGGGAATGGCTACACCTTC
v_call: TRBV20-1; clone_size: many; d_call: TRBD1; j_call: TRBJ2-7; cdr3_aa: CSAGDRYPPYEQYF; cdr3_nt: TGCAGTGCGGGGGACAGGTACCCTCCCTACGAGCAGTACTTC
v_call: TRBV20-1; clone_size: NA; d_call: NA; j_call: TRBJ1-2; cdr3_aa: CSANTPGRANYGYTF; cdr3_nt: TGCAGTGCTAATACCCCGGGCAGGGCTAACTATGGCTACACCTTC
v_call: TRBV4-3; clone_size: few; d_call: NA; j_call: TRBJ2-7; cdr3_aa: CASSQGASHSYEQYF; cdr3_nt: TGCGCCAGCAGCCAAGGGGCCAGCCACTCCTACGAGCAGTACTTC
v_call: TRBV5-1; clone_size: few; d_call: NA; j_call: TRBJ2-3; cdr3_aa: CASSDPQGSDTQYF; cdr3_nt: TGCGCCAGCAGCGATCCCCAAGGGTCCGATACGCAGTATTTT
v_call: TRBV4-3; clone_size: NA; d_call: NA; j_call: TRBJ1-6; cdr3_aa: CASSQDARANSPLHF; cdr3_nt: TGCGCCAGCAGCCAAGATGCCAGGGCTAATTCACCCCTCCACTTT
v_call: TRBV6-1; clone_size: NA; d_call: NA; j_call: TRBJ2-2; cdr3_aa: CASSGRQGGGELFF; cdr3_nt: TGTGCCAGCAGTGGCCGACAGGGAGGCGGGGAGCTGTTTTTT
v_call: TRBV20-1; clone_size: many; d_call: TRBD2; j_call: TRBJ2-7; cdr3_aa: CSAILGTSGSYEQYF; cdr3_nt: TGCAGTGCTATTCTCGGGACTAGCGGGAGCTACGAGCAGTACTTC
v_call: TRBV12-3/TRBV12-4; clone_size: NA; d_call: TRBD2; j_call: TRBJ2-3; cdr3_aa: CASSRRLAGGVDTQYF; cdr3_nt: TGTGCCAGCAGCCGACGACTAGCGGGAGGGGTAGATACGCAGTATTTT
v_call: TRBV3-1; clone_size: many; d_call: NA; j_call: TRBJ2-5; cdr3_aa: CASSQDFYQETQYF; cdr3_nt: TGTGCCAGCAGCCAAGATTTCTACCAAGAGACCCAGTACTTC
v_call: TRBV10-2; clone_size: NA; d_call: NA; j_call: TRBJ1-4; cdr3_aa: CASTHPQREKLFF; cdr3_nt: TGCGCCAGCACGCATCCCCAGCGAGAAAAACTGTTTTTT
v_call: TRBV7-2; clone_size: many; d_call: NA; j_call: TRBJ2-5; cdr3_aa: CASSQRAPGGETQYF; cdr3_nt: TGTGCCAGCAGCCAGAGGGCTCCCGGCGGAGAGACCCAGTACTTC